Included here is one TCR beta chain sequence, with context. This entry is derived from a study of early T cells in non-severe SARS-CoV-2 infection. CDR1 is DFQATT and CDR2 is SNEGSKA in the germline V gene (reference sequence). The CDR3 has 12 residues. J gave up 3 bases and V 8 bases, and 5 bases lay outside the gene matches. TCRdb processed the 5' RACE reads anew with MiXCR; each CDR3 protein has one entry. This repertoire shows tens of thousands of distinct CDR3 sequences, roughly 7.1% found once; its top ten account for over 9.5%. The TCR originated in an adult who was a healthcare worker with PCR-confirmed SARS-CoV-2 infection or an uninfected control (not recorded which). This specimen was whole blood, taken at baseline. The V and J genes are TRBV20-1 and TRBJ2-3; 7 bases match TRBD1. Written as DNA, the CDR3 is TGCAGTACCGACAGGGAAACAGATACGCAGTATTTT. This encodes CSTDRETDTQYF.